The 27 T cell receptor beta chains in this list originate from one sample, sequenced in a study of OX40 agonist ivuxolimab in advanced cancers. The table came from immunoSEQ multiplex PCR; TCRdb's copy has only in-frame clones and leaves some out. The table has 65,000 to 100,000 clones, around 88% seen once. The specimen comprised CD4+ or CD8+ T cells sorted from blood, sampled in a trial of the OX40 agonist ivuxolimab. Receptors were obtained from an adult with an advanced solid tumor such as melanoma, head and neck, liver or kidney cancer.

The table lists this clone with a count of one. V gene TRBV6-5 combines with J gene TRBJ1-2; D possibly corresponds to TRBD1 (5 bases). CDR1 and CDR2 from the germline V gene are MNHEY and SVGAGI. Trimming shortened V by 0 bases and J by 4 bases, and 12 bases separated the two germline ends. This CDR3 is 15 amino acids long. The CDR3 sequence: CASSYSGAQGYGYTF. The CDR3 region has the DNA TGTGCCAGCAGTTACTCCGGGGCGCAGGGCTATGGCTACACCTTC.

J is TRBJ2-3 and V is TRBV25-1; 7 bases align to TRBD2. Germline loops: CDR1 MGHDK, CDR2 SYGVNS. The CDR3 has 14 amino acids. V was pared by 5 bases and J by 4 bases, with 6 bases of the junction left unmatched. CDR3 region: CASSLMGGPDTQYF. CDR3 bases: TGTGCCAGCAGTCTTATGGGAGGGCCAGATACGCAGTATTTT.

The CDR3 loop is CASTAGTSPYYNEQFF. The CDR3 DNA is TGTGCCAGTACCGCCGGGACTAGTCCATATTACAATGAGCAGTTCTTC. This chain links TRBV19 with TRBJ2-1; 8 bases map to TRBD2. The CDR3 contains 16 residues. Germline assignment: CDR1 LNHDA and CDR2 SQIVND (reference sequence). Trimming took 7 bases from V and 4 from J; bases not matched to a gene: 12. Variable domain in full (rest from reference TRBV19 and TRBJ2-1): DGGITQSPKYLFRKEGQNVTLSCEQNLNHDAMYWYRQDPGQGLRLIYYSQIVNDFQKGDIAEGYSVSREKKESFPLTVTSAQKNPTAFYLCASTAGTSPYYNEQFFGPGTRLTVL.

The chain joins TRBV6-5 to TRBJ2-5; 8 positions match TRBD1. V was clipped by 2 bases and J by 5 bases; unmatched bases: 1. Germline V gene sequence: CDR1 MNHEY, CDR2 SVGAGI. The CDR3 is 13 residues long. This chain's CDR3 is CASSYPGGETQYF. CDR3 in DNA: TGTGCCAGCAGTTACCCAGGGGGCGAGACCCAGTACTTC.

The V gene is TRBV7-9, the J gene TRBJ1-1; D is perhaps TRBD1 (5 bases). Trimming shortened V by 3 bases and J by 1 base, and 6 bases separated the two germline ends. The CDR3 is made up of 13 amino acids. The germline V gene encodes CDR1 SEHNR and CDR2 FQNEAQ (reference sequence). CDR3 region: CASSFQGNTEAFF. The CDR3 bases are TGTGCCAGCAGCTTCCAGGGGAACACTGAAGCTTTCTTT.

This chain links TRBV7-3 with TRBJ2-1; no firm D call. The CDR3 is made up of 17 amino acids. Germline V CDR1 and CDR2: SGHTA, FQGTGA. Trimming pared 5 bases from V and 4 bases from J, leaving 21 bases between. The CDR3 is CASSTQGRYEGYNEQFF. CDR3 coding DNA: TGTGCCAGCAGCACGCAAGGGCGGTATGAAGGTTACAATGAGCAGTTCTTC.

The chain couples TRBV5-5 to TRBJ2-7; D is uncertain. V shed 0 bases and J shed 2 bases, with 15 bases lying between them. This CDR3 has 16 amino acids. Germline lookup yields CDR1 SGHKS and CDR2 YYEKEE (reference sequence). As DNA, the CDR3 is TGTGCCAGCAGCTTGGCCTTCGGGCTTTTCACCTACGAGCAGTACTTC. Its protein is CASSLAFGLFTYEQYF.

Worth noting for this clone: The sample has other DNA sequences that encode this CDR3 too. The chain couples TRBV27 to TRBJ2-7; 7 bases are shared with TRBD2. CDR3 length: 15 residues. CDR1 and CDR2 from the germline V gene are MNHEY and SMNVEV (reference sequence). With V trimmed by 0 bases and J by 2 bases, 4 bases remained unmatched. The CDR3 protein is CASSLSGRVTYEQYF. In DNA, the CDR3 is TGTGCCAGCAGTTTATCGGGGAGGGTAACCTACGAGCAGTACTTC.

The rearrangement joins TRBV19 to TRBJ2-2; no clear D gene. V was shortened by 5 bases and J by 8 bases, with 18 bases between the two germline ends. The CDR3 sequence is 15 residues long. Germline V gives CDR1 LNHDA, CDR2 SQIVND (reference sequence). CDR3 DNA sequence: TGTGCCAGTAGTTCGGCCAGGTTGTTGTCTGGGGAGCTGTTTTTT. Its translation is CASSSARLLSGELFF.

The chain couples TRBV30 to TRBJ1-4; D gene unclear. V lost 2 bases to trimming and J lost 7 bases, with 11 bases between them. The germline V gene encodes CDR1 GTSNPN and CDR2 SVGIG (reference sequence). The CDR3 loop spans 13 amino acids. CDR3 nucleotide sequence: TGTGCCTGGAGTCCCGGGTGGGGTGAAAAACTGTTTTTT. Translated, it gives CAWSPGWGEKLFF.

The gene calls are TRBV30 and TRBJ2-2, with TRBD1 matching 7 bases. J gave up 6 bases and V 2 bases, and 6 bases lay outside the gene matches. In germline, CDR1 is GTSNPN, CDR2 SVGIG (reference sequence). The CDR3 runs 14 residues. CDR3 DNA: TGTGCCTGGAGTTCGACAGGGTACCCCGGGGAGCTGTTTTTT. This translates into CAWSSTGYPGELFF.

The chain has TRBV19 and TRBJ2-6; 12 bases line up with TRBD1. Looked up from germline, CDR1 is LNHDA and CDR2 is SQIVND (reference sequence). The CDR3 has 18 amino acids. Trimming at V came to 4 bases and at J to 0 bases, leaving 4 bases not matched to a gene. CDR3 nucleotide sequence: TGTGCCAGTAGTAGGGACAGGGGGCTAAGCTCTGGGGCCAACGTCCTGACTTTC. The encoded protein is CASSRDRGLSSGANVLTF.

The chain carries TRBV30 and TRBJ2-3; no clear D. Trimming took 5 bases from V and 2 from J, leaving 11 bases between them. Germline loops: CDR1 GTSNPN, CDR2 SVGIG (reference sequence). CDR3 length: 13 amino acids. The CDR3, as DNA: TGTGCCTGGGCCCTAGGTTACACAGATACGCAGTATTTT. It yields the protein CAWALGYTDTQYF.

The genes are TRBV19 and TRBJ2-7; D might be TRBD2 (5 bases). V lost 4 bases and J lost 4, with 17 bases in between. The germline gives CDR1 LNHDA, CDR2 SQIVND (reference sequence). CDR3 length: 15 amino acids. The CDR3 coding sequence is TGTGCCAGTAGTACCTTTTGGGGAGAACAATACGAGCAGTACTTC. This codes for CASSTFWGEQYEQYF.

This clone occurred once. V usage is TRBV7-3 and J usage is TRBJ2-1; 8 bases agree with TRBD2. This CDR3 spans 19 amino acids. Unmatched junction bases numbered 19, after V lost 8 bases and J lost 1 base. Germline CDR1 SGHTA, CDR2 FQGTGA. The CDR3 here is CASSPTRLAGPDSYNEQFF. In nucleotides, the CDR3 is TGTGCCAGCTCACCTACCCGGCTAGCGGGCCCAGATTCCTACAATGAGCAGTTCTTC.

This chain joins TRBV7-2 and TRBJ2-1; 7 bases agree with TRBD1. Germline assignment: CDR1 SGHTA and CDR2 FQGNSA. The CDR3 length is 14 residues. Trimming took 7 bases from V and 3 from J; bases not matched to a gene: 6. The CDR3 DNA follows: TGTGCCAGCAAAGACAGGGCCGACTACAATGAGCAGTTCTTC. It yields the protein CASKDRADYNEQFF.

This sequence joins TRBV19 and TRBJ1-1, with D maybe TRBD1 (6 bases). The germline CDR1 and CDR2 sequences are LNHDA and SQIVND (reference sequence). The CDR3 runs to 13 residues. The germline V and J ends were trimmed by 11 bases and 4 bases, with 17 bases remaining between them. The CDR3 nucleotides read TGTGCCTCACAACGGGGGCACGGCACTGAAGCTTTCTTT. Translating gives CASQRGHGTEAFF.

CDR3 in amino acids: CASSSNYEQYF. The CDR3 bases are TGTGCCAGCAGTTCGAACTACGAGCAGTACTTC. V is TRBV28 and J is TRBJ2-7; D remains unclear. The V gene's germline CDR1 is MDHEN and CDR2 SYDVKM. The ends were cut back, 4 bases at V and 3 bases at J, with 4 bases in the middle. This CDR3 is 11 amino acids long.

The chain links TRBV7-9 to TRBJ2-1; 7 nucleotides align to TRBD2. The CDR3 contains 15 residues. The V and J ends lost 1 base and 10 bases, in that order; junction bases with no gene match: 10. CDR1 and CDR2 (germline): SEHNR, FQNEAQ (reference sequence). CDR3 protein: CASSLEGGTPGEQFF. CDR3 in DNA: TGTGCCAGCAGCTTAGAGGGAGGGACCCCCGGCGAGCAGTTCTTC.

The chain recombines TRBV29-1 with TRBJ2-5; D is unclear. CDR3 length equals 11 residues. Trimming shortened V by 6 bases and J by 4 bases, and 9 bases separated the two germline ends. Germline values: CDR1 SQVTM, CDR2 ANQGSEA. In nucleotides, the CDR3 is TGCAGCGTGTCCTTCGGAGAGACCCAGTACTTC. It yields the protein CSVSFGETQYF.

V usage is TRBV27 and J usage is TRBJ2-2; 8 bases map to TRBD1. V dropped 8 bases and J dropped 4; count of bases not matched to a gene: 6. CDR1 is MNHEY and CDR2 is SMNVEV in the germline V gene (reference sequence). CDR3 length: 14 residues. CDR3 amino acids: CASLRQGSTGELFF. For the CDR3, the DNA is TGTGCCAGCCTCAGACAGGGGTCCACCGGGGAGCTGTTTTTT.

V gene TRBV15 combines with J gene TRBJ2-6, with TRBD1 matching over 10 bases. The J segment lost 0 bases and the V segment lost 4 bases, leaving 6 bases of the junction unmatched. Germline V gene lookup returns CDR1 LNHNV and CDR2 YYDKDF (reference sequence). There are 18 residues in the CDR3. The CDR3 sequence: CATSTRQGASSGANVLTF. DNA for the CDR3: TGTGCCACCAGCACCCGACAGGGGGCGAGCTCTGGGGCCAACGTCCTGACTTTC.

The V gene is TRBV27, the J gene TRBJ2-3; 12 bases fit TRBD2. The CDR3 consists of 17 residues. The germline gives CDR1 MNHEY, CDR2 SMNVEV (reference sequence). Trimming took 5 bases from V and 5 from J; bases not matched to a gene: 11. This CDR3 is CASSQIGLAGWVDTQYF. CDR3 in DNA: TGTGCCAGCAGTCAAATAGGACTAGCGGGATGGGTAGATACGCAGTATTTT.

The genes are TRBV28 and TRBJ2-5; possible D gene TRBD1, 5 bases. The germline V gene has CDR1 MDHEN and CDR2 SYDVKM. The CDR3 runs to 13 residues. The V and J ends lost 6 bases and 2 bases respectively, with 10 bases between them. CDR3 protein: CASRNTGQETQYF. The CDR3 nucleotides read TGTGCCAGCAGGAACACAGGACAAGAGACCCAGTACTTC.

The chain couples TRBV27 to TRBJ2-3, with D hard to call. Germline lookup yields CDR1 MNHEY and CDR2 SMNVEV (reference sequence). V shed 6 bases and J shed 5 bases, with 15 bases lying between them. CDR3 length: 14 residues. CDR3 DNA: TGTGCCAGCAGCCGGCCCGGCGGTGTAGATACGCAGTATTTT. Residues: CASSRPGGVDTQYF.

J is TRBJ2-7 and V is TRBV6-5; TRBD1 aligns across 9 bases. V was clipped by 6 bases and J by 4 bases; unmatched bases: 4. This CDR3 contains 13 residues. Germline values: CDR1 MNHEY, CDR2 SVGAGI. The CDR3 nucleotides are TGTGCCAGCAGGGGACAGGGCCAATACGAGCAGTACTTC. Translating gives CASRGQGQYEQYF.

V and J are TRBV5-8 and TRBJ2-3, with a possible D match to TRBD1 (5 bases). V was cut by 4 bases and J by 3 bases, with 18 bases left in between. This CDR3 is 16 amino acids long. Per the germline V gene, CDR1 is SGHTS and CDR2 is YDEGEE. CDR3 in amino acids: CASSQHQGLGTDTQYF. The CDR3 nucleotides are TGTGCCAGCAGCCAACACCAGGGTTTAGGGACAGATACGCAGTATTTT.